These 17 T cell receptor beta chains came from one sample sequenced in a study of blood T cell repertoires in COVID-19. Assay used: immunoSEQ multiplex PCR; TCRdb lists only in-frame clones, some missing. The sample lists approximately 170,000 clones, roughly 87% seen once, with 6.5% to 8.5% in the top ten. The material sequenced was peripheral blood. These receptors came from a woman in her 70s with COVID-19, enrolled during active disease.

This chain uses TRBV3-1 (or the pseudogene TRBV3-2) with TRBJ1-6; 7 bases are a match to TRBD1. The CDR3 is made up of 12 amino acids. The trim removed 4 bases at V and 10 bases at J, leaving 1 base unmatched. The germline gives CDR1 LGHDT, CDR2 YNNKEL (reference sequence). CDR3 sequence (DNA): TGTGCCAGCAGCCCAGGGGGATCACCCCTCCACTTT. Amino acids: CASSPGGSPLHF.

About this clone: At one of its ends the junction is not consistent with the germline gene, which may arise from a read error. The chain has TRBV20-1 and TRBJ2-2; 7 bases map to TRBD1. The CDR3 loop spans 16 amino acids. In germline, CDR1 is DFQATT, CDR2 SNEGSKA (reference sequence). The CDR3 nucleotides read TGCAGTGCTAGTAAACCGGGACAGCTGAACATCGGGGAGCTGTTTTTT. This gives the protein CSASKPGQLNIGELFF.

The CDR3 region is CSVRGQLYTEAFF. The CDR3 coding sequence is TGCAGCGTCAGGGGACAGCTATACACTGAAGCTTTCTTT. The V gene is TRBV29-1, the J gene TRBJ1-1, with TRBD1 identical over 7 bases. With 6 bases clipped from V and 3 bases from J, the junction kept 7 bases outside the gene matches. The CDR3 is made up of 13 amino acids. Germline CDR1 is SQVTM and CDR2 is ANQGSEA.

The V gene is TRBV18, the J gene TRBJ2-3; 7 bases line up with TRBD2. V was pared by 3 bases and J by 0 bases, with 6 bases of the junction left unmatched. CDR3 length equals 16 residues. Germline V CDR1 and CDR2: KGHSH, LQKENI. The CDR3 nucleotides are TGTGCCAGCTCACCCTCTAGCGGACTCAGCACAGATACGCAGTATTTT. As protein: CASSPSSGLSTDTQYF.

This clone has a single count. The chain uses TRBV29-1 and TRBJ2-1, with a weak D call TRBD2 (6 bases). The germline V gene has CDR1 SQVTM and CDR2 ANQGSEA. Trimming shortened V by 8 bases and J by 8 bases, and 13 bases separated the two germline ends. The CDR3 is 11 amino acids. The CDR3 protein is CSFRRGHEQFF. The CDR3 DNA sequence: TGCAGCTTTCGGAGGGGCCATGAGCAGTTCTTC.

The chain carries TRBV11-2 and TRBJ1-2; tentative D call: TRBD1 (6 bases). Per the germline V gene, CDR1 is SGHAT and CDR2 is FQNNGV. CDR3 size: 12 residues. The V end lost 5 bases, the J end lost 7 bases, and 11 bases lay between the germline ends. This CDR3 reads CASSPTGFGYTF. The CDR3 region has the DNA TGTGCCAGCAGCCCTACAGGGTTTGGCTACACCTTC.

The chain couples TRBV27 to TRBJ2-2; 9 nucleotides align to TRBD1. V trimming: 5 bases; J trimming: 6 bases; junction bases outside the gene matches: 4. CDR3 length: 14 residues. Germline values: CDR1 MNHEY, CDR2 SMNVEV (reference sequence). CDR3 amino acids: CASSRQGVPGELFF. CDR3 nucleotides: TGTGCCAGCAGTCGACAGGGGGTTCCCGGGGAGCTGTTTTTT.

The chain joins TRBV28 to TRBJ1-1, with 7 positions matching TRBD1. Losses at the gene ends were 4 bases for V and 6 bases for J; bases not matched to a gene: 11. CDR1 and CDR2 (germline): MDHEN, SYDVKM. This CDR3 is 15 amino acids long. The CDR3 reads CASSSVGGAVAEAFF. Written as DNA, the CDR3 is TGTGCCAGCAGTTCCGTAGGGGGCGCGGTCGCTGAAGCTTTCTTT.

V and J are TRBV11-3 and TRBJ2-3; tentatively, D is TRBD2 (5 bases). V was shortened by 1 base and J by 6 bases, with 8 bases between the two germline ends. Germline V gene data show CDR1 as SGHNT and CDR2 as YENEEA. The CDR3 loop spans 13 amino acids. In DNA form, the CDR3 reads TGTGCCAGCAGCTTAGCCCCGGGGGATACGCAGTATTTT. Amino acids: CASSLAPGDTQYF. Filled out from reference TRBV11-3 and TRBJ2-3, the complete variable domain reads EAGVVQSPRYKIIEKKQPVAFWCNPISGHNTLYWYLQNLGQGPELLIRYENEEAVDDSQLPKDRFSAERLKGVDSTLKIQPAELGDSAVYLCASSLAPGDTQYFGPGTRLTVL.

The chain joins TRBV28 to TRBJ2-3; D remains unclear. CDR1 is MDHEN, CDR2 SYDVKM, per germline. There are 12 residues in the CDR3. V lost 5 bases and J lost 3, with 6 bases in between. The CDR3 loop is CASSPETDTQYF. CDR3 in DNA: TGTGCCAGCAGTCCCGAGACAGATACGCAGTATTTT.

This chain uses TRBV5-4 with TRBJ1-1; 9 bases map to TRBD1. The CDR3 is made up of 15 amino acids. With 2 bases clipped from V and 0 bases from J, the junction kept 2 bases outside the gene matches. Germline values: CDR1 SGHNT, CDR2 YYREEE (reference sequence). As DNA, the CDR3 is TGTGCCAGCAGCTTACAGGGGGCACTGAACACTGAAGCTTTCTTT. Protein product: CASSLQGALNTEAFF.

This chain joins TRBV15 and TRBJ1-4, with TRBD1 matching 7 bases. Germline lookup yields CDR1 LNHNV and CDR2 YYDKDF (reference sequence). Trimming took 1 base from V and 0 from J; bases not matched to a gene: 2. CDR3 length: 16 residues. The CDR3 region has the DNA TGTGCCACCAGCAGAGCCGGGACAGCAACTAATGAAAAACTGTTTTTT. The encoded protein is CATSRAGTATNEKLFF. The full variable domain, with the rest looked up from reference TRBV15 and TRBJ1-4, is DAMVIQNPRYQVTQFGKPVTLSCSQTLNHNVMYWYQQKSSQAPKLLFHYYDKDFNNEADTPDNFQSRRPNTSFCFLDIRSPGLGDTAMYLCATSRAGTATNEKLFFGSGTQLSVL.

The CDR3 here is CASSSGPPNAEETQYF. For the CDR3, the DNA is TGCGCCAGCAGTTCAGGGCCCCCGAATGCAGAAGAGACCCAGTACTTC. The chain employs TRBV5-1 and TRBJ2-5; perhaps TRBD1 as D (5 bases). The CDR3 sequence is 16 residues long. The V gene lost 5 bases and the J gene lost 3 bases, with 20 bases spanning the gap. CDR1 and CDR2 (germline): SGHRS, YFSETQ.

CDR3 nucleotide sequence: TGCGCCAGCAGCTTGTCCGCGGGAGTGCACAATGAGCAGTTCTTC. Its protein product is CASSLSAGVHNEQFF. The J gene is TRBJ2-1, the V gene TRBV5-1; 7 bases are shared with TRBD2. The trim removed 1 base at V and 5 bases at J, leaving 6 bases unmatched. Germline V lookup: CDR1 SGHRS, CDR2 YFSETQ. The CDR3 spans 15 residues.

In nucleotides, the CDR3 is TGTGCCAGCAGCCCAAGAACAGGGGGCTGGGGCTATGGCTACACCTTC. Amino acids: CASSPRTGGWGYGYTF. The chain carries TRBV7-9 and TRBJ1-2; 9 bases agree with TRBD1. CDR1 SEHNR and CDR2 FQNEAQ come from the germline V gene (reference sequence). The CDR3 is 16 amino acids. V gave up 5 bases and J gave up 4 bases; unmatched junction bases: 11.

This chain connects TRBV28 to TRBJ1-1; weak D call: TRBD1 (6 bases). This CDR3 comprises 14 residues. Germline V CDR1 and CDR2: MDHEN, SYDVKM. The V gene lost 2 bases and the J gene lost 2 bases, with 9 bases spanning the gap. The CDR3, as DNA: TGTGCCAGCAGTTTACAGGGGCTCAACACTGAAGCTTTCTTT. Protein: CASSLQGLNTEAFF.

The CDR3 spells CASTLGSGGNEQFF. CDR3 DNA sequence: TGCGCCAGCACCCTGGGGAGCGGAGGGAATGAGCAGTTCTTC. The chain links TRBV5-1 to TRBJ2-1; a possible D gene is TRBD2 (6 bases). There are 14 residues in the CDR3. With 6 bases removed from V and 7 bases from J, the gap between germline ends came to 17 bases. Germline loops: CDR1 SGHRS, CDR2 YFSETQ.